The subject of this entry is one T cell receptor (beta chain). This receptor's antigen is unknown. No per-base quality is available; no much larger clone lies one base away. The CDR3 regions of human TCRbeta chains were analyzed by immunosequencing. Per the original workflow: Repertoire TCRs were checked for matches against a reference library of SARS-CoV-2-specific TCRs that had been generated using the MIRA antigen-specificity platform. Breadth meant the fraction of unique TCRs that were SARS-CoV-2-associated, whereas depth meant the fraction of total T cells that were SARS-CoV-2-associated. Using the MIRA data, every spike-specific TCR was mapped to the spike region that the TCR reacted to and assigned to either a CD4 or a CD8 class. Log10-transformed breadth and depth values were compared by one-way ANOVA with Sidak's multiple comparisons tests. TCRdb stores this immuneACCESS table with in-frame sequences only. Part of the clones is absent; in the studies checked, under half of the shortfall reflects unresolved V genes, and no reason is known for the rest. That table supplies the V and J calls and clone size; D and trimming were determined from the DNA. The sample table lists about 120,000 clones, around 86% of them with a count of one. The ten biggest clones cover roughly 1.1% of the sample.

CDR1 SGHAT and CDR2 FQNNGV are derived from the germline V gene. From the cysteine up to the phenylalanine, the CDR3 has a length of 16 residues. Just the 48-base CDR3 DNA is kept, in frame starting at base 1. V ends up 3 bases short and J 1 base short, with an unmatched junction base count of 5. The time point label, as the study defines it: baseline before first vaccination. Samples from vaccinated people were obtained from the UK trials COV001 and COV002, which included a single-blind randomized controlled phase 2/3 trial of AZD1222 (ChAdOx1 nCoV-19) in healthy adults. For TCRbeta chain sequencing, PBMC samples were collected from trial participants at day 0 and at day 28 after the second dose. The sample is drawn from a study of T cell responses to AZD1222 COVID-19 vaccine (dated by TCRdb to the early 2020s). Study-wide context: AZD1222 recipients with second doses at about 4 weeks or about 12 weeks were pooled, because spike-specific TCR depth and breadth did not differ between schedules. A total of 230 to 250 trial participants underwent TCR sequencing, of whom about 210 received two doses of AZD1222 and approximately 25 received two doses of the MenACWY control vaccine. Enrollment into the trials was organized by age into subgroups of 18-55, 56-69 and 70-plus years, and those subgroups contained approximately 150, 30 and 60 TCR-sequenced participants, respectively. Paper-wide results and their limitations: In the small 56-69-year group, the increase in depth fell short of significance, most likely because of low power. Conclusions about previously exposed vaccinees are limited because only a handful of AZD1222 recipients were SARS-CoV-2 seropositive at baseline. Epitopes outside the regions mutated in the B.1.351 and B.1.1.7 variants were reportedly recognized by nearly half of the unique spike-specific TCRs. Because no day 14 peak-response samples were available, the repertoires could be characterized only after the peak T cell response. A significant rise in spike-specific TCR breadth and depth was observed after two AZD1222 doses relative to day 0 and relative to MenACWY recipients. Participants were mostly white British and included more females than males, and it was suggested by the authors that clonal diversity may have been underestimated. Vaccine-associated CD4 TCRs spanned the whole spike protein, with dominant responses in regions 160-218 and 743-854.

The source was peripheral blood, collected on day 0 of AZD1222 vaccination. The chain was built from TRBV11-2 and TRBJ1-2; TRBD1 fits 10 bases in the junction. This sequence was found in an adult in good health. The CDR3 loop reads CASSFGQGDYNYGYTF. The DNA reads TGTGCCAGCAGCTTCGGACAGGGGGATTATAACTATGGCTACACCTTC. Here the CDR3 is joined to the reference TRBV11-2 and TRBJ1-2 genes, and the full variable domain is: EAGVAQSPRYKIIEKRQSVAFWCNPISGHATLYWYQQILGQGPKLLIQFQNNGVVDDSQLPKDRFSAERLKGVDSTLKIQPAKLEDSAVYLCASSFGQGDYNYGYTFGSGTRLTVV.